The 20 T cell receptor beta chains below come from one sample, sequenced in a study of beta chain features in type 1 diabetes. Study outcomes and limitations: Shorter TCRB CDR3s, moderately but significantly so, were found in Type 1 diabetes patients in all four CD4+ subsets.

Their recognized antigens are unknown. Investigators reverse transcribed all isolated RNA, so they sequenced expressed TCRB transcripts. TCRdb's table, derived via immunoSEQ multiplex PCR, lists solely in-frame clones and lacks some. The profile shows a few hundred thousand clones, over 12% of them singletons. Sequenced: naive CD4+ T cells from blood. The origin of the receptors is a man aged 18-30 years with type 1 diabetes.

The chain carries TRBV10-2 and TRBJ1-1; no clear D gene. Germline CDR1 WSHSY, CDR2 SAAADI. Trimming removed 5 bases at V and 4 bases at J, with 20 bases between. The CDR3 is 16 residues long. The CDR3 sequence is CASSYNPDARSTEAFF. The CDR3, as DNA: TGCGCCAGCAGTTATAACCCGGATGCACGGAGCACTGAAGCTTTCTTT.

The chain links TRBV7-9 to TRBJ2-7; 10 bases are shared with TRBD2. This CDR3 is built from 14 residues. The V gene's germline CDR1 is SEHNR and CDR2 FQNEAQ (reference sequence). Trimming took 5 bases from V and 3 from J; bases not matched to a gene: 4. CDR3 coding DNA: TGTGCCAGCAGCGCACTAGCGGGGAGCTACGAGCAGTACTTC. This codes for CASSALAGSYEQYF.

This clone was seen more than once but under ten times. The rearrangement joins TRBV2 to TRBJ2-5, with D tentatively TRBD1 (6 bases). This CDR3 region has 13 residues. The germline V gene has CDR1 SNHLY and CDR2 FYNNEI. The germline V and J ends were trimmed by 8 bases and 5 bases, with 15 bases remaining between them. The CDR3 protein is CASRDRSEETQYF. For the CDR3, the DNA is TGTGCCAGCCGCGACAGGTCTGAGGAGACCCAGTACTTC.

This clone has more than one count but fewer than ten. The chain carries TRBV5-4 and TRBJ1-6; TRBD1 might be the D (5 bases). The V gene lost 4 bases and the J gene lost 2 bases, with 13 bases spanning the gap. The germline V gene has CDR1 SGHNT and CDR2 YYREEE (reference sequence). The CDR3 has 16 residues. The CDR3 nucleotides read TGTGCCAGCAGCCCGTACGGGGGGACCTATAATTCACCCCTCCACTTT. Translated: CASSPYGGTYNSPLHF. The whole variable domain, remainder taken from reference TRBV5-4 and TRBJ1-6, is ETGVTQSPTHLIKTRGQQVTLRCSSQSGHNTVSWYQQALGQGPQFIFQYYREEENGRGNFPPRFSGLQFPNYSSELNVNALELDDSALYLCASSPYGGTYNSPLHFGNGTRLTVT.

This clone was observed a handful of times. This chain links TRBV9 with TRBJ1-1; tentative D call: TRBD1 (5 bases). The germline CDR1 and CDR2 sequences are SGDLS and YYNGEE. V lost 0 bases and J 7 bases, leaving 13 bases between the germline ends. This CDR3 is 14 amino acids long. DNA of the CDR3: TGTGCCAGCAGCGTAGATTGGAGGGACCGTGAAGCTTTCTTT. This gives the protein CASSVDWRDREAFF.

This clone has a handful of counts. The rearrangement joins TRBV19 to TRBJ2-3; TRBD2 agrees at 12 bases. Germline V gene sequence: CDR1 LNHDA, CDR2 SQIVND (reference sequence). The CDR3 has 15 amino acids. Trimming took 7 bases from V and 6 from J; bases not matched to a gene: 8. CDR3 region: CASKSSTSGSDTQYF. In nucleotides, the CDR3 is TGTGCCAGTAAGAGCTCGACTAGCGGGAGCGATACGCAGTATTTT.

This clone was seen more than once but under ten times. This chain connects TRBV5-6 to TRBJ2-5, with unresolved D. The germline CDR1 and CDR2 sequences are SGHDT and YYEEEE. This CDR3 has 11 residues. Deletions cut 5 bases from V and 5 bases from J, with 7 bases between. For the CDR3, the DNA is TGTGCCAGCAGTGTCGGGGAGACCCAGTACTTC. Protein product: CASSVGETQYF.

This chain connects TRBV10-3 to TRBJ2-7; the match to TRBD2 covers 7 bases. V was pared by 6 bases and J by 1 base, with 9 bases of the junction left unmatched. CDR3 length equals 15 residues. Germline values: CDR1 ENHRY, CDR2 SYGVKD. The CDR3 nucleotides read TGTGCCATCAGGGAGCGGGAACTTGGGTCCTACGAGCAGTACTTC. Its translation is CAIRERELGSYEQYF.

This clone showed up just a few times. CDR3: CASSSFSGRPPGEQYF. The CDR3 DNA follows: TGTGCCAGCAGCTCGTTTAGCGGGAGGCCCCCTGGGGAGCAGTACTTC. The chain uses TRBV5-4 and TRBJ2-7; 10 bases line up with TRBD2. The length of the CDR3 is 16 residues. Trimming removed 3 bases from V and 7 bases from J; junction bases left unmatched: 13. CDR1 and CDR2 (germline): SGHNT, YYREEE (reference sequence).

This chain joins TRBV5-6 and TRBJ1-2; 9 nucleotides align to TRBD1. V trimming: 4 bases; J trimming: 4 bases; junction bases outside the gene matches: 14. The CDR3 runs to 17 residues. Germline CDR1 is SGHDT and CDR2 is YYEEEE. In nucleotides, the CDR3 is TGTGCCAGCAGCCGGGACCCGGGACAGGGACTAGGCTATGGCTACACCTTC. Its protein is CASSRDPGQGLGYGYTF.

This clone was recorded a few times. The chain combines TRBV5-1 with TRBJ2-3; TRBD1 matches at 9 bases. The CDR3 covers 14 residues. With 5 bases clipped from V and 2 bases from J, the junction kept 3 bases outside the gene matches. CDR1 and CDR2 from the germline V gene are SGHRS and YFSETQ. The CDR3 bases are TGCGCCAGCAGAACAGGGGGCGACACAGATACGCAGTATTTT. Residues: CASRTGGDTDTQYF.

The rearrangement joins TRBV6-5 to TRBJ2-7; perhaps TRBD1 as D (6 bases). Looked up from germline, CDR1 is MNHEY and CDR2 is SVGAGI. Trimming removed 6 bases at V and 7 bases at J, with 22 bases between. CDR3 length: 15 amino acids. CDR3 DNA: TGTGCCAGCAGCCGGATCTGGGCAGGGGTTGGGGAGCAGTACTTC. Its translation is CASSRIWAGVGEQYF.

CDR3 DNA: TGCAGCGTTGAAAATAGCGGGAGGGGCGAGCAGTACTTC. Translation: CSVENSGRGEQYF. V gene TRBV29-1 combines with J gene TRBJ2-7; 11 bases match TRBD2. V lost 2 bases to trimming and J lost 6 bases; unmatched junction nucleotides: 3. The CDR3 has 13 residues. CDR1 is SQVTM, CDR2 ANQGSEA, per germline.

Only a few counts were recorded for this clone. The chain uses TRBV5-1 and TRBJ2-3, with D uncertain. CDR3 size: 16 residues. The germline gives CDR1 SGHRS, CDR2 YFSETQ. The germline V and J ends were trimmed by 2 bases and 0 bases, with 13 bases remaining between them. The CDR3 region has the DNA TGCGCCAGCAGCTTTGGTCTGGCTGCCAGCACAGATACGCAGTATTTT. It yields the protein CASSFGLAASTDTQYF.

This sequence joins TRBV11-2 and TRBJ1-1; 7 nucleotides line up with TRBD1. Germline loops: CDR1 SGHAT, CDR2 FQNNGV. This CDR3 is 17 amino acids long. V was clipped by 4 bases and J by 2 bases; unmatched bases: 13. The DNA of the CDR3 is TGTGCCAGCAGCTCCGGAAGGGGGCGGCGGAGAAACACTGAAGCTTTCTTT. Protein sequence: CASSSGRGRRRNTEAFF.

This clone was seen a handful of times. The sample has other DNA sequences that encode this CDR3 too. The genes are TRBV18 and TRBJ1-4; D is uncertain. V was pared by 3 bases and J by 5 bases, with 7 bases between. Germline CDR1 is KGHSH and CDR2 is LQKENI. The CDR3 totals 13 residues. This CDR3 is CASSPAGNEKLFF. The CDR3 DNA reads TGTGCCAGCTCACCTGCGGGGAATGAAAAACTGTTTTTT. The full variable domain, rest sourced from reference TRBV18 and TRBJ1-4, is NAGVMQNPRHLVRRRGQEARLRCSPMKGHSHVYWYRQLPEEGLKFMVYLQKENIIDESGMPKERFSAEFPKEGPSILRIQQVVRGDSAAYFCASSPAGNEKLFFGSGTQLSVL.

This clone has just a few counts. The chain recombines TRBV6-6 with TRBJ2-1; D call uncertain. CDR1 and CDR2 (germline): MNHNY, SVGAGI (reference sequence). CDR3 length: 13 amino acids. Trimming cost V 8 bases and J 8 bases, with 16 bases left between them. CDR3 loop: CASYSLSRHEQFF. The CDR3 region has the DNA TGTGCCAGCTACAGTCTCTCTCGGCATGAGCAGTTCTTC.

A few counts support this clone. J is TRBJ1-5 and V is TRBV18; D perhaps matches TRBD1 (5 bases). This CDR3 is 14 amino acids long. Looked up from germline, CDR1 is KGHSH and CDR2 is LQKENI. Trimming took off 6 bases at V and 0 bases at J, with 9 bases between the two ends. CDR3 DNA: TGTGCCAGCTCGACGACAGATAGCAATCAGCCCCAGCATTTT. It codes for CASSTTDSNQPQHF.

The chain is built from TRBV6-5 and TRBJ1-2; TRBD1 matches 7 bases. The junction had 7 bases not matched to a gene; V was cut back by 2 bases and J by 4 bases. The germline CDR1 and CDR2 sequences are MNHEY and SVGAGI. This CDR3 contains 15 residues. The CDR3 region has the DNA TGTGCCAGCAGTTACGGGACAGCTATGGGCTATGGCTACACCTTC. Translated: CASSYGTAMGYGYTF.

The gene calls are TRBV19 and TRBJ2-3; tentatively, D is TRBD1 (6 bases). Germline lookup yields CDR1 LNHDA and CDR2 SQIVND (reference sequence). The length of the CDR3 is 12 residues. The V end was cut by 6 bases, the J end by 9 bases, with 13 bases between. CDR3 protein: CASSRVGATQYF. The CDR3 DNA follows: TGTGCCAGTAGCCGGGTGGGGGCGACGCAGTATTTT.